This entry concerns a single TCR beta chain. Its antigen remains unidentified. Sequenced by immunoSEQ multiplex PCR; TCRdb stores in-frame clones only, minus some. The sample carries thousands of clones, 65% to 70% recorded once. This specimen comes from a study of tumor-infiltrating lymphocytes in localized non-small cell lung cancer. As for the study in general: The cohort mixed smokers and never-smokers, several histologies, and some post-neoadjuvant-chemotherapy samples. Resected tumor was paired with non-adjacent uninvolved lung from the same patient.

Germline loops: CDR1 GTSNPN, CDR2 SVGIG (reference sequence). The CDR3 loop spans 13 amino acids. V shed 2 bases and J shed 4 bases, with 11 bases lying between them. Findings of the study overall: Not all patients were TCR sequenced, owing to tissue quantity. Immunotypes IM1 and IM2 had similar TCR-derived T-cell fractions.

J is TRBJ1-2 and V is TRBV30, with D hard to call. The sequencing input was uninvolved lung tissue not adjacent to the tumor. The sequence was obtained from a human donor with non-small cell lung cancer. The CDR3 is CAWSWMGSYGYTF. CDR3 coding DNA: TGTGCCTGGAGTTGGATGGGCAGCTATGGCTACACCTTC.